A selection of T cell receptor beta chains follows, all from one sample in a study of OX40 agonist ivuxolimab in advanced cancers. The table came from immunoSEQ multiplex PCR; TCRdb's copy has only in-frame clones and leaves some out. In the table there are 60,000 to 70,000 clones, around 83% of which are singletons. The sample in question was CD4+ or CD8+ T cells sorted from blood, obtained in a trial of the OX40 agonist ivuxolimab. The source of these receptors is an adult with an advanced solid tumor such as melanoma, head and neck, liver or kidney cancer. Each CDR3 is given with its conserved first and last residue.

V gene: TRBV7-6; J gene: TRBJ2-7; CDR3 protein: CASSAGTGAAYEQYF
V gene: TRBV7-9; J gene: TRBJ2-2; CDR3 protein: CASSSSGELFF
V gene: TRBV6-1; J gene: TRBJ2-2; CDR3 protein: CASSEAVWAAPNTGELFF
V gene: TRBV20-1; J gene: TRBJ2-7; CDR3 protein: CSASWGYEQYF
V gene: TRBV19; J gene: TRBJ2-1; CDR3 protein: CASRKLAGAGEGVNEQFF
V gene: TRBV9; J gene: TRBJ2-5; CDR3 protein: CASSVGNLGGTQYF
V gene: TRBV19; J gene: TRBJ1-1; CDR3 protein: CASSIGQTGIGNTEAFF
V gene: TRBV27; J gene: TRBJ2-7; CDR3 protein: CASRPYSYEQYF
V gene: TRBV30; J gene: TRBJ2-7; CDR3 protein: CAWNRGRSYEQYF
V gene: TRBV11-1; J gene: TRBJ2-2; CDR3 protein: CASRSAAGELFF
V gene: TRBV6-4; J gene: TRBJ2-5; CDR3 protein: CASKGRAGGRETQYF
V gene: TRBV5-8; J gene: TRBJ1-5; CDR3 protein: CASSLGQSLYSNQPQHF
V gene: TRBV19; J gene: TRBJ2-7; CDR3 protein: CASSAGHEQYF
V gene: TRBV2; J gene: TRBJ1-1; CDR3 protein: CASSARQGLNTEAFF
V gene: TRBV5-1; J gene: TRBJ2-1; CDR3 protein: CASSLVVGGYEQFF
V gene: TRBV27; J gene: TRBJ1-2; CDR3 protein: CASSAPEGGSNYGYTF
V gene: TRBV19; J gene: TRBJ1-1; CDR3 protein: CATTSPYTTGEVGEAFF
V gene: TRBV6-6; J gene: TRBJ1-2; CDR3 protein: CASRPPSQGKDYTF
V gene: TRBV15; J gene: TRBJ2-2; CDR3 protein: CATSRDEHSGDTGELFF